The 15 T cell receptor beta chains below all came from one sample that was sequenced in a study of chemoradiotherapy in HPV16-positive cancers. The data were produced by immunoSEQ multiplex PCR, yet TCRdb's version contains in-frame clones alone and is incomplete. The profile covers some 2,000 clones, with more than 65% appearing a single time and over 9.5% taken by the ten largest. The sequences come from tumor tissue, collected from a patient who underwent chemoradiotherapy. The source of these receptors is a human donor with HPV-associated anogenital cancer.

This sequence joins TRBV4-1 and TRBJ2-7, with D unclear. The length of the CDR3 is 13 residues. With 2 bases removed from V and 3 bases from J, the gap between germline ends came to 8 bases. Germline V gene sequence: CDR1 MGHRA, CDR2 YSYEKL. CDR3 nucleotide sequence: TGCGCCAGCAGCCAAAGTATCGGCTACGAGCAGTACTTC. The encoded protein is CASSQSIGYEQYF.

V and J are TRBV5-6 and TRBJ2-6; D uncertain. CDR3 length equals 14 residues. Germline V gene sequence: CDR1 SGHDT, CDR2 YYEEEE. With 3 bases removed from V and 0 bases from J, the gap between germline ends came to 4 bases. The chain's CDR3 is CASSSISGANVLTF. CDR3 in DNA: TGTGCCAGCAGCTCCATCTCTGGGGCCAACGTCCTGACTTTC.

This sequence joins TRBV6-1 and TRBJ2-1; TRBD2 agrees at 9 bases. The trim removed 3 bases at V and 0 bases at J, leaving 3 bases unmatched. The CDR3 spans 16 residues. Germline CDR1 and CDR2: MNHNS and SASEGT. CDR3 residues: CASSDDSGSSYNEQFF. In nucleotides, the CDR3 is TGTGCCAGCAGTGATGATAGCGGGAGCTCCTACAATGAGCAGTTCTTC.

The chain has TRBV29-1 and TRBJ2-7; no firm D call. From germline, CDR1 is SQVTM and CDR2 ANQGSEA. The CDR3 covers 12 residues. V was shortened by 8 bases and J by 6 bases, with 17 bases between the two germline ends. The CDR3 nucleotides are TGCAGCACCCGCACTGGGGTAGGCGAGCAGTACTTC. Its translation is CSTRTGVGEQYF.

This chain uses TRBV10-2 with TRBJ1-5, with D unresolved. Per germline, CDR1 WSHSY and CDR2 SAAADI. Trimming left V 3 bases short and J 10 bases short, with 19 bases between. The CDR3 consists of 15 residues. The CDR3 reads CASSDGYGRDVPQHF. CDR3 coding DNA: TGCGCCAGCAGTGATGGGTACGGAAGAGACGTACCCCAGCATTTT.

V and J are TRBV7-9 and TRBJ1-1; D is perhaps TRBD1 (5 bases). Germline CDR1 is SEHNR and CDR2 is FQNEAQ (reference sequence). Between the trimmed V and J ends, which lost 1 base and 3 bases, there was a span of 9 bases. CDR3 length: 14 residues. The CDR3 nucleotides read TGTGCCAGCAGCTTAGATCAAGGGGACACTGAAGCTTTCTTT. It specifies CASSLDQGDTEAFF.

This rearrangement joins TRBV27 to TRBJ2-6; D remains ambiguous. CDR3 length equals 17 residues. V gave up 3 bases and J gave up 2 bases, with 14 bases separating them. The germline CDR1 and CDR2 sequences are MNHEY and SMNVEV (reference sequence). CDR3 coding DNA: TGTGCCAGCAGTTTTGGTAGCCTTCTGACTGGGGCCAACGTCCTGACTTTC. Translating gives CASSFGSLLTGANVLTF.

The chain employs TRBV7-9 and TRBJ2-2, with unresolved D. The ends were cut back, 1 base at V and 5 bases at J, with 5 bases in the middle. The CDR3 sequence is 13 residues long. The V gene's germline CDR1 is SEHNR and CDR2 FQNEAQ (reference sequence). CDR3: CASSLDGTGELFF. CDR3 nucleotides: TGTGCCAGCAGCTTAGACGGGACCGGGGAGCTGTTTTTT.

The chain joins TRBV6-1 to TRBJ1-2; 8 bases are shared with TRBD1. The germline V gene has CDR1 MNHNS and CDR2 SASEGT. V shed 3 bases and J 3 bases; nucleotides not matched to a gene: 15. This CDR3 spans 18 amino acids. CDR3 DNA sequence: TGTGCCAGCAGTGAGTGGGGGACAGGTCAAGGTCCTGACTATGGCTACACCTTC. Its translation: CASSEWGTGQGPDYGYTF.

The DNA of the CDR3 is TGTGCCAGCAGCTTAAGACCGACTAGCGGGGGTTACAATGAGCAGTTCTTC. Amino acids: CASSLRPTSGGYNEQFF. The chain recombines TRBV7-8 with TRBJ2-1, with 12 positions matching TRBD2. Losses at the gene ends were 2 bases for V and 4 bases for J; bases not matched to a gene: 6. The germline gives CDR1 SGHVS, CDR2 FQNEAQ. This CDR3 spans 17 amino acids. Together with reference TRBV7-8 and TRBJ2-1, the CDR3 gives the full variable domain: GAGVSQSPRYKVAKRGQDVALRCDPISGHVSLFWYQQALGQGPEFLTYFQNEAQLDKSGLPSDRFFAERPEGSVSTLKIQRTQQEDSAVYLCASSLRPTSGGYNEQFFGPGTRLTVL.

This chain links TRBV6-1 with TRBJ2-1, with D maybe TRBD1 (6 bases). This CDR3 has 13 amino acids. Germline values: CDR1 MNHNS, CDR2 SASEGT. The V end was cut by 7 bases, the J end by 6 bases, with 13 bases between. The CDR3 nucleotides are TGTGCCAGCACATCGGGACAAGGCAATGAGCAGTTCTTC. Residues: CASTSGQGNEQFF.

This chain uses TRBV5-5 with TRBJ2-1; possibly TRBD2 for D (6 bases). V was cut by 0 bases and J by 2 bases, with 9 bases left in between. The CDR3 has 15 residues. CDR1 is SGHKS, CDR2 YYEKEE, per germline (reference sequence). The CDR3 region has the DNA TGTGCCAGCAGCTTGGTGACGGGGGCCTACAATGAGCAGTTCTTC. Translating it yields CASSLVTGAYNEQFF.

This clone was seen a handful of times. The rearrangement links TRBV9 to TRBJ2-3; 13 nucleotides match TRBD2. This CDR3 region has 15 residues. Per the germline V gene, CDR1 is SGDLS and CDR2 is YYNGEE. V trimming: 6 bases; J trimming: 3 bases; junction bases outside the gene matches: 4. The CDR3 here is CASTRTSGRTDTQYF. The CDR3 nucleotides read TGTGCCAGCACGCGGACTAGCGGGAGAACAGATACGCAGTATTTT.

CDR3 nucleotide sequence: TGTGCCAGCAGCCAAATTTGGACCGCGACTAAAGGCAATGAGCAGTTCTTC. Protein sequence: CASSQIWTATKGNEQFF. The chain employs TRBV7-9 and TRBJ2-1, with D perhaps TRBD2 (5 bases). Germline-derived CDR1 and CDR2 are SEHNR and FQNEAQ (reference sequence). The ends were cut back, 5 bases at V and 6 bases at J, with 23 bases in the middle. The CDR3 covers 17 residues.

The CDR3 nucleotides read TGCGCCAGCAGCCGTCAACTAGCGGGCCCGACTGGGGAGCTGTTTTTT. It yields the protein CASSRQLAGPTGELFF. The chain recombines TRBV4-3 with TRBJ2-2, with 9 bases fitting TRBD2. Germline assignment: CDR1 LGHNA and CDR2 YSLEER. The length of the CDR3 is 16 residues. The junction had 11 bases not matched to a gene; V was cut back by 4 bases and J by 8 bases.